What follows describes a single TCR beta chain. This clonotype appeared a few times. No antigen is known for it. Base-call qualities are not available, and no considerably larger clone is one nucleotide away. The data derive from a study (dated by TCRdb to 2016 to 2018). As encoded in the germline V gene (reference sequence), CDR1 is DFQATT while CDR2 is SNEGSKA. Counted from cysteine to phenylalanine, this CDR3 has 14 amino acids. CDR3 DNA only is kept here, 42 bases in frame from base 1. V is trimmed back by 6 bases and J by 3 bases, and the junction contains 8 bases that no gene match accounts for. Library preparation used RT-PCR. Sequencing instrument: Illumina MiSeq. TCRdb reran the public reads through fastp at Q25 and MiXCR, keeping productive beta chains. Rows merge per CDR3 protein into single entries with the most common DNA and genes. This sample comprises about 700,000 distinct CDR3 sequences, around 14% of them detected only once. The ten largest make up 3% to 4.5% of the sample.

Sequenced: memory CD4+ T cells from blood. The TCR originated in a female donor in good health, serving as a healthy control. The chain links TRBV20-1 with TRBJ1-2; the junction holds 9 bases that match TRBD1. The encoded CDR3 is CSAHGTGLDYGYTF. At the DNA level, the sequence is TGCAGTGCCCATGGGACAGGGCTGGACTATGGCTACACCTTC.